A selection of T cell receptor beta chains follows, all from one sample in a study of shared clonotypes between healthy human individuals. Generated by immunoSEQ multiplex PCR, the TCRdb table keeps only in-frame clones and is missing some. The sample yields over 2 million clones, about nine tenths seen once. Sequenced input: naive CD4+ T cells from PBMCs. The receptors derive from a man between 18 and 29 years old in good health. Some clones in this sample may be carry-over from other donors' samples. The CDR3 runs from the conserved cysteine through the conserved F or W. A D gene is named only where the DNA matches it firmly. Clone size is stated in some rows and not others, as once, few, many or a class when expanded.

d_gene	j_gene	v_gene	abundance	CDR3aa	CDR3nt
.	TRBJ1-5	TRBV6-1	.	CAIRERGDSNQPQHF	TGTGCCATTAGAGAACGGGGGGATAGCAATCAGCCCCAGCATTTT
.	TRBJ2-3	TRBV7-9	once	CASSPDRLVDTQYF	TGTGCCAGCAGCCCCGACAGGCTTGTGGATACGCAGTATTTT
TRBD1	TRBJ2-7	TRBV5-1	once	CASSLAETGTYEQYF	TGCGCCAGCAGCTTGGCGGAGACAGGGACCTACGAGCAGTACTTC
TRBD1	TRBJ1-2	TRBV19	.	CASRTDRDYGYTF	TGTGCCAGTAGGACCGACAGGGACTATGGCTACACCTTC
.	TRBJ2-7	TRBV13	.	CASSSRGQSPAKYF	TGTGCCAGCAGCTCCCGAGGACAGTCCCCGGCGAAGTACTTC
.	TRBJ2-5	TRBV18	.	CASSPLDRSETQYF	TGTGCCAGCTCACCCCTAGACAGGTCTGAGACCCAGTACTTC
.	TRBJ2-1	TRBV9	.	CASSPRPSALPNEQFF	TGTGCCAGCAGCCCACGGCCTAGCGCGCTTCCCAATGAGCAGTTCTTC
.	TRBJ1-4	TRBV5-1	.	CASSINRVEANEKLFF	TGCGCCAGCAGCATTAACAGGGTTGAAGCTAATGAAAAACTGTTTTTT
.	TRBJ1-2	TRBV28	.	CASSLQDPGYTF	TGTGCCAGCAGTTTGCAGGACCCCGGCTACACCTTC
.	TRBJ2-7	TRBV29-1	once	CSVRDSSYEQYF	TGCAGCGTTAGAGACAGCTCCTACGAGCAGTACTTC
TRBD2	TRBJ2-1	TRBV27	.	CASSRLAGVSEQFF	TGTGCCAGCAGTCGACTAGCGGGAGTTAGTGAGCAGTTCTTC
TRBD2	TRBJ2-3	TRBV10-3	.	CAISPSGTSGTDTQYF	TGTGCCATCAGCCCAAGCGGGACTAGCGGGACAGATACGCAGTATTTT
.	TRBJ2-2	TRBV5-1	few	CASSLVSTGELFF	TGCGCCAGCAGCTTGGTTAGCACCGGGGAGCTGTTTTTT
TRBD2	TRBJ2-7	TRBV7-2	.	CASSLTSGSSYEQYF	TGTGCCAGCAGCTTAACCAGCGGGAGCTCCTACGAGCAGTACTTC
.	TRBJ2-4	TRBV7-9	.	CASSPDPGPKNIQYF	TGTGCCAGCAGCCCCGACCCGGGGCCTAAAAACATTCAGTACTTC
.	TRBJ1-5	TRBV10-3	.	CATQGLLSQPQHF	TGTGCCACCCAGGGGCTCCTCAGTCAGCCCCAGCATTTT
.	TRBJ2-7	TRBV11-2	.	CASSLGGLTYEQYF	TGTGCCAGCAGCTTAGGAGGCCTTACCTACGAGCAGTACTTC
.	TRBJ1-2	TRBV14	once	CASSESSGTRQVIYTF	TGTGCCAGCAGCGAAAGTAGTGGCACACGGCAGGTCATATACACCTTC
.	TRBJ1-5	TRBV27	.	CASSFPVEQGQNQPQHF	TGTGCCAGCAGTTTTCCGGTGGAGCAGGGACAAAATCAGCCCCAGCATTTT
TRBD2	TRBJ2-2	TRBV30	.	CAWSLVREGTGELFF	TGTGCCTGGAGCTTGGTGCGGGAGGGCACCGGGGAGCTGTTTTTT
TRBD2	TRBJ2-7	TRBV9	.	CASSGTSGRASEQYF	TGTGCCAGCAGCGGGACTAGCGGGAGGGCCTCCGAGCAGTACTTC
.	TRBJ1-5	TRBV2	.	CASRGRRGSNQPQHF	TGTGCCAGCAGGGGACGCAGGGGAAGCAATCAGCCCCAGCATTTT
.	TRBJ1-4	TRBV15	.	CATGSRGALEKLFF	TGTGCCACGGGGAGCAGAGGGGCCTTGGAAAAACTGTTTTTT
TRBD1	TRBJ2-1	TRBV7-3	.	CASSLTTGHEQFF	TGTGCCAGCAGCTTAACGACAGGGCATGAGCAGTTCTTC
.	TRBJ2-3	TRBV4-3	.	CASSQEITDTQYF	TGCGCCAGCAGCCAAGAAATCACAGATACGCAGTATTTT
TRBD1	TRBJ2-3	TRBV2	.	CASSEWGQGTDTQYF	TGTGCCAGCAGTGAATGGGGACAGGGAACAGATACGCAGTATTTT
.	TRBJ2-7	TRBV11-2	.	CASSLGPSNYEQYF	TGTGCCAGCAGCTTAGGCCCCTCGAACTACGAGCAGTACTTC
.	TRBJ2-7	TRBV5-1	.	CASSPGTISYEQYF	TGCGCCAGCAGCCCCGGGACAATCTCCTACGAGCAGTACTTC
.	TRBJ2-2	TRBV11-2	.	CASSLLGLPDTGELFF	TGTGCCAGCAGCCTGCTAGGGCTACCCGACACCGGGGAGCTGTTTTTT
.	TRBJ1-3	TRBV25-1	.	CASTPPYSGNTIYF	TGTGCCAGCACCCCCCCCTACTCTGGAAACACCATATATTTT
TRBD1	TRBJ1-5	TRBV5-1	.	CASSLGQGIQPQHF	TGCGCCAGCAGCTTGGGACAGGGAATACAGCCCCAGCATTTT
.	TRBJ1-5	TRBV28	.	CASSAYPTDSNQPQHF	TGTGCCAGCAGTGCCTACCCGACGGATAGCAATCAGCCCCAGCATTTT
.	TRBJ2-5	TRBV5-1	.	CASSPGLGETQYF	TGCGCCAGCAGCCCGGGACTGGGAGAGACCCAGTACTTC
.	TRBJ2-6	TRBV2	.	CAGSSGANVLTF	TGTGCGGGGAGCTCTGGGGCCAACGTCCTGACTTTC
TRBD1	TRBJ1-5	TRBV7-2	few	CASSPGTANQPQHF	TGTGCCAGCAGCCCCGGGACAGCCAATCAGCCCCAGCATTTT
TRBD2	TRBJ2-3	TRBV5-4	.	CASSPGAGGGYDTQYF	TGTGCCAGCAGCCCCGGGGCGGGGGGAGGTTATGATACGCAGTATTTT
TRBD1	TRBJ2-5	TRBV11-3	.	CASSFHQGAETQYF	TGTGCCAGCAGCTTTCACCAGGGGGCAGAGACCCAGTACTTC
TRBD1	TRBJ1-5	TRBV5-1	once	CASSLTGQDNQPQHF	TGCGCCAGCAGCTTGACAGGACAGGACAATCAGCCCCAGCATTTT
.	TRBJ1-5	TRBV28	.	CASSPVGGGWSNQPQHF	TGTGCCAGCAGTCCAGTTGGGGGGGGCTGGAGCAATCAGCCCCAGCATTTT
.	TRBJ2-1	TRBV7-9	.	CASSHDNEQFF	TGTGCCAGCAGCCATGACAATGAGCAGTTCTTC
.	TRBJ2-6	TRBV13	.	CASSSSYSGANVLTF	TGTGCCAGCAGCTCAAGTTACTCTGGGGCCAACGTCCTGACTTTC
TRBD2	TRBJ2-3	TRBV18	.	CASSGLAGAGDTQYF	TGTGCCAGCTCCGGACTAGCGGGAGCTGGGGATACGCAGTATTTT
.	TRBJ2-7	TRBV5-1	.	CASSWGTLSGNEQYF	TGCGCCAGCAGCTGGGGGACATTATCAGGGAACGAGCAGTACTTC
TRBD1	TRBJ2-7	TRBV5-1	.	CASSAGTAAYEQYF	TGCGCCAGCAGCGCCGGGACAGCAGCCTACGAGCAGTACTTC
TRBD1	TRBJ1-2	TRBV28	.	CASRFGQVNYGYTF	TGTGCCAGCAGATTTGGACAGGTTAACTATGGCTACACCTTC
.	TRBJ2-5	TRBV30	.	CAWSPPWETQYF	TGTGCCTGGAGTCCCCCGTGGGAGACCCAGTACTTC
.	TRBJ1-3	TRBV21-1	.	CASSKIGGFLGNTIYF	TGTGCCAGCAGCAAAATCGGGGGGTTTCTTGGAAACACCATATATTTT
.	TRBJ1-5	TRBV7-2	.	CASSANRVQPQHF	TGTGCCAGCAGCGCGAACAGGGTTCAGCCCCAGCATTTT
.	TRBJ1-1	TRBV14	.	CASSQVRPGAGTEAFF	TGTGCCAGCAGCCAAGTTAGGCCGGGAGCGGGCACTGAAGCTTTCTTT
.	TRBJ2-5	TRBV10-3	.	CAISARGNQETQYF	TGTGCCATCAGCGCAAGGGGGAACCAAGAGACCCAGTACTTC
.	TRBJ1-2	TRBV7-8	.	CASSLLGTQLMINYGYTF	TGTGCCAGCAGCTTACTTGGGACACAGCTAATGATTAACTATGGCTACACCTTC
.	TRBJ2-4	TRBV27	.	CASSSAGGGKNIQYF	TGTGCCAGCAGTTCCGCCGGAGGAGGCAAAAACATTCAGTACTTC
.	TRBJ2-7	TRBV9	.	CASSVGLGSSYEQYF	TGTGCCAGCAGCGTAGGTCTGGGGAGTAGCTACGAGCAGTACTTC
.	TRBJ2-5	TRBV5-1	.	CASSWRVGGRVQETQYF	TGCGCCAGCAGCTGGCGGGTCGGGGGGCGCGTACAAGAGACCCAGTACTTC
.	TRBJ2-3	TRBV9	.	CASSGTSTSTDTQYF	TGTGCCAGCAGCGGGACATCTACTAGCACAGATACGCAGTATTTT
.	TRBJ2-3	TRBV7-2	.	CASSLVGRGGTDTQYF	TGTGCCAGCAGCTTAGTGGGCAGGGGAGGCACAGATACGCAGTATTTT
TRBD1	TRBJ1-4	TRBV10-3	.	CAISRDSGEKLFF	TGTGCCATCAGTCGGGACAGCGGGGAAAAACTGTTTTTT
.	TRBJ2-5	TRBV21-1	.	CASSHRTSGLETQYF	TGTGCCAGCAGCCACAGGACTAGCGGTCTGGAGACCCAGTACTTC
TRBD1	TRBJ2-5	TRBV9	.	CASSVEGGETQYF	TGTGCCAGCAGCGTAGAAGGGGGCGAGACCCAGTACTTC
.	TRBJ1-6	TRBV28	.	CASITTKGAYNSPLHF	TGTGCCAGCATCACAACCAAGGGCGCGTATAATTCACCCCTCCACTTT